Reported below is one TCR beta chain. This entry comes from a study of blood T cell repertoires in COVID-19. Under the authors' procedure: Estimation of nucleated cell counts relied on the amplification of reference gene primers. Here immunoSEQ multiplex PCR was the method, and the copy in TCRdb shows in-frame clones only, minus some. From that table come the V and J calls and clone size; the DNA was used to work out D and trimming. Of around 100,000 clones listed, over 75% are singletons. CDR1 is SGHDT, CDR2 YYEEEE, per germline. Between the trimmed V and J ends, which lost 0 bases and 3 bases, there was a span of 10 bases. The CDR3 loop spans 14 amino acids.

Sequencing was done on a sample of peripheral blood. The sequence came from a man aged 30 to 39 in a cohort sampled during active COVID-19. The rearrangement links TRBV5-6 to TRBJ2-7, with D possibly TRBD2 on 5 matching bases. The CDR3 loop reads CASSLGQEDYEQYF. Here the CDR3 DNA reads TGTGCCAGCAGCTTGGGTCAGGAGGACTACGAGCAGTACTTC.